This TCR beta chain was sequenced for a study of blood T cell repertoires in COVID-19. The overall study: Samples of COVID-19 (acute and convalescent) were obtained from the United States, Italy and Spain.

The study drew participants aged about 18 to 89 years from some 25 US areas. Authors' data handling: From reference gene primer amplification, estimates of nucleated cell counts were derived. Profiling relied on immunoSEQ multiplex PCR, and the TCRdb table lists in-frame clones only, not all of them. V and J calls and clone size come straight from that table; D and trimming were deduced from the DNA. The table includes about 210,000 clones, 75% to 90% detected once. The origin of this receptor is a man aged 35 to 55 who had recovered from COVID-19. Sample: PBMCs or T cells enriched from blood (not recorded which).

CDR3 coding DNA: TGTGCCAGCAGTGAAGCGCACCGACTCGAGCAGTACTTC. Protein product: CASSEAHRLEQYF. The V gene is TRBV2, the J gene TRBJ2-7, with D uncertain. The CDR3 covers 13 residues. CDR1 SNHLY and CDR2 FYNNEI come from the germline V gene. Trimming removed 0 bases at V and 6 bases at J, with 9 bases between. Filled out from reference TRBV2 and TRBJ2-7, the complete variable domain reads EPEVTQTPSHQVTQMGQEVILRCVPISNHLYFYWYRQILGQKVEFLVSFYNNEISEKSEIFDDQFSVERPDGSNFTLKIRSTKLEDSAMYFCASSEAHRLEQYFGPGTRLTVT.